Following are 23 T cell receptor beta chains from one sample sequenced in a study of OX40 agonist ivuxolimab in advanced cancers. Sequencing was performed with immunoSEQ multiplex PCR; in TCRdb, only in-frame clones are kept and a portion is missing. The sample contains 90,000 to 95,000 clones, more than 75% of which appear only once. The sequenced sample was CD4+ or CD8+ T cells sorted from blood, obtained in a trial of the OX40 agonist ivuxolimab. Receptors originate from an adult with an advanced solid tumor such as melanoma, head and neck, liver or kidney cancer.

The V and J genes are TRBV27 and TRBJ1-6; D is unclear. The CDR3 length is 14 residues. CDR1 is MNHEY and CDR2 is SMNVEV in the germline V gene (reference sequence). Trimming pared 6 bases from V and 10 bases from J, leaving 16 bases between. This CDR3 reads CASSPDSPRSPLHF. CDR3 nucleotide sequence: TGTGCCAGCAGCCCGGATTCCCCCAGATCACCCCTCCACTTT.

CDR3 protein: CASSPRGAEAFF. In DNA form, the CDR3 reads TGCGCCAGCAGCCCGAGAGGGGCTGAAGCTTTCTTT. The chain has TRBV5-1 and TRBJ1-1, with a weak D call TRBD1 (5 bases). The germline CDR1 and CDR2 sequences are SGHRS and YFSETQ. The CDR3 is made up of 12 amino acids. V was pared by 4 bases and J by 6 bases, with 10 bases between.

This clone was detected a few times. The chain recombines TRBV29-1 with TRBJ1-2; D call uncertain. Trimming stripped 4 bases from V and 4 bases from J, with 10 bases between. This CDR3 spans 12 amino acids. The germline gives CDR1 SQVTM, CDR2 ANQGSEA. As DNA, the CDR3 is TGCAGCGTTGGAACAGCGAGCTATGGCTACACCTTC. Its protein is CSVGTASYGYTF.

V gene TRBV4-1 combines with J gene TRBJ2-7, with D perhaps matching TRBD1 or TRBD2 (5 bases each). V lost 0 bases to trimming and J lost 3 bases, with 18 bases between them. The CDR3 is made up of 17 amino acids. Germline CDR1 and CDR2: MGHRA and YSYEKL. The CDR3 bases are TGCGCCAGCAGCCAAGAATCCGGGGCATTAGCCGACTACGAGCAGTACTTC. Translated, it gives CASSQESGALADYEQYF.

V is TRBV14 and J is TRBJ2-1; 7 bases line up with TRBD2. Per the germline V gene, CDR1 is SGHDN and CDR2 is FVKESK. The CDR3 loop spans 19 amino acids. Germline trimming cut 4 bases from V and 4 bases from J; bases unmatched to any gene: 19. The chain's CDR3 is CASSPIRGAGKEGYNEQFF. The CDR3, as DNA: TGTGCCAGCAGCCCTATTAGGGGAGCGGGAAAGGAGGGTTACAATGAGCAGTTCTTC.

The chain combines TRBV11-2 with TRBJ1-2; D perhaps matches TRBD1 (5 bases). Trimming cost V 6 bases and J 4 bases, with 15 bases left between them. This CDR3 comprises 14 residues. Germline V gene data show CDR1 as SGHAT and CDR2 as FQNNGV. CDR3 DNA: TGTGCCAGCAGTGGCGGTCGGGGCGGCTATGGCTACACCTTC. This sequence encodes CASSGGRGGYGYTF.

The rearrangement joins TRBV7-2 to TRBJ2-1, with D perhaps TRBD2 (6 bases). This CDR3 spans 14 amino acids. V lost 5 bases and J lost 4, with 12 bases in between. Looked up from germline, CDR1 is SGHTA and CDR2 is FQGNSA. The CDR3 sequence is CASSTRDSYNEQFF. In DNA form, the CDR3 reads TGTGCCAGCAGCACCCGGGACTCGTACAATGAGCAGTTCTTC.

CDR3 residues: CASSTGLAGGPLYEQYF. The CDR3 nucleotides are TGCGCCAGCAGCACCGGACTAGCGGGAGGGCCTTTATACGAGCAGTACTTC. The chain couples TRBV5-1 to TRBJ2-7; 15 nucleotides align to TRBD2. Germline V CDR1 and CDR2: SGHRS, YFSETQ. The V gene end was trimmed by 4 bases and the J gene end by 4 bases; junction bases not matched to a gene: 9. This CDR3 contains 17 residues.

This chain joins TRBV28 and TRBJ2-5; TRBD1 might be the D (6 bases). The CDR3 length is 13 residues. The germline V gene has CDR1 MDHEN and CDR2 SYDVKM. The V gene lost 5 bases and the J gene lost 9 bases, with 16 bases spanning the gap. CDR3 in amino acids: CASSRGTVLAQYF. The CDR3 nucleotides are TGTGCCAGCAGTAGGGGGACGGTTCTGGCCCAGTACTTC. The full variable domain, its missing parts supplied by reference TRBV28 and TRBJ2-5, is DVKVTQSSRYLVKRTGEKVFLECVQDMDHENMFWYRQDPGLGLRLIYFSYDVKMKEKGDIPEGYSVSREKKERFSLILESASTNQTSMYLCASSRGTVLAQYFGPGTRLLVL.

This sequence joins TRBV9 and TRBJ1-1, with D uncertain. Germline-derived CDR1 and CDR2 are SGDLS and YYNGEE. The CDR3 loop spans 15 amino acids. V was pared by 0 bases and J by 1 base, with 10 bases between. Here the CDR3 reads CASSVGLGANTEAFF. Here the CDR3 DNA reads TGTGCCAGCAGCGTAGGTCTGGGCGCGAACACTGAAGCTTTCTTT.

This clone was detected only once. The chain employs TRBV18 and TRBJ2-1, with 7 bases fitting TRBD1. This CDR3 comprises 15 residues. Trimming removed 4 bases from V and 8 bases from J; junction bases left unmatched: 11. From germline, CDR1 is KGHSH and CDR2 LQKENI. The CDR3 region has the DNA TGTGCCAGCTCACTAGCACAGGACAGGTTCTATGAGCAGTTCTTC. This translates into CASSLAQDRFYEQFF.

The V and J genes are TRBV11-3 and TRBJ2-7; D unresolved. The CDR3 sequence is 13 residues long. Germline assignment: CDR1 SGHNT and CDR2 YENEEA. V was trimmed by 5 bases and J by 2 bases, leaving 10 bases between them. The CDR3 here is CASSHHIAYEQYV. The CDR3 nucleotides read TGTGCCAGCAGCCACCATATAGCCTACGAGCAGTACGTC.

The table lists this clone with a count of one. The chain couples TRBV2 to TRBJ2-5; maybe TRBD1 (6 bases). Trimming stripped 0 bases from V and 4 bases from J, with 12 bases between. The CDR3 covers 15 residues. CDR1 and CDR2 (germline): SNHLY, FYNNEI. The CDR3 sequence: CASSEARTDRETQYF. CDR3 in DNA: TGTGCCAGCAGTGAAGCCCGGACAGACCGAGAGACCCAGTACTTC.

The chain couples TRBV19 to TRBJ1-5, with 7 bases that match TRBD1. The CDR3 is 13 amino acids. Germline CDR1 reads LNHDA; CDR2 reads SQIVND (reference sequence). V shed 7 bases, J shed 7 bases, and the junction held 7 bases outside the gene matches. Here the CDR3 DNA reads TGTGCCAGTACTCCGACAGGGCACCAGCCCCAGCATTTT. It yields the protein CASTPTGHQPQHF.

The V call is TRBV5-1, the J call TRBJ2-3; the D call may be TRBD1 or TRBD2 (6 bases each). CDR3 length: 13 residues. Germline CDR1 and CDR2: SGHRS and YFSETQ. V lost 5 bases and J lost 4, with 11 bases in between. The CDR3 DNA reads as TGCGCCAGCAGGGAGGGGGGCGCAGATACGCAGTATTTT. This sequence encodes CASREGGADTQYF.

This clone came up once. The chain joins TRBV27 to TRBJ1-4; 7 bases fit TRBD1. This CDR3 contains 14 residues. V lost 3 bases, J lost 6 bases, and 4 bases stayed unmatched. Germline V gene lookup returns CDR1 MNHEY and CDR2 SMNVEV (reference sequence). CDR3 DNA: TGTGCCAGCAGTTTTGGACAGGATGATGAAAAACTGTTTTTT. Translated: CASSFGQDDEKLFF.

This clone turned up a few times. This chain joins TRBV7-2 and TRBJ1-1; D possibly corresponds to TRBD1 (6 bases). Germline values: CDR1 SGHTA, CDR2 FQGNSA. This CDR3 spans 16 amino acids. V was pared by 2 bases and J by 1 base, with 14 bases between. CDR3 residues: CASSLFSAGENTEAFF. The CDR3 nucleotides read TGTGCCAGCAGCTTATTTTCGGCAGGGGAGAACACTGAAGCTTTCTTT.

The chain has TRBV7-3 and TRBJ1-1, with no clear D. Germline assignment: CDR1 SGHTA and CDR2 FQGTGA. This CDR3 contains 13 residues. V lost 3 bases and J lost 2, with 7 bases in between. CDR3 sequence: CASSFNINTEAFF. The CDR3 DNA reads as TGTGCCAGCAGCTTTAACATTAACACTGAAGCTTTCTTT. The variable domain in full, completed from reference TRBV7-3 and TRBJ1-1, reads GAGVSQTPSNKVTEKGKYVELRCDPISGHTALYWYRQSLGQGPEFLIYFQGTGAADDSGLPNDRFFAVRPEGSVSTLKIQRTERGDSAVYLCASSFNINTEAFFGQGTRLTVV.

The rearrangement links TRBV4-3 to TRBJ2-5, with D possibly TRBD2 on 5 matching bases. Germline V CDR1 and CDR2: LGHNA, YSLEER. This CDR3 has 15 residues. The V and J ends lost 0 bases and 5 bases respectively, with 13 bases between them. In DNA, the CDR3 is TGCGCCAGCAGCCAAGAGGAAGCGGAAGAGGAGACCCAGTACTTC. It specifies CASSQEEAEEETQYF.

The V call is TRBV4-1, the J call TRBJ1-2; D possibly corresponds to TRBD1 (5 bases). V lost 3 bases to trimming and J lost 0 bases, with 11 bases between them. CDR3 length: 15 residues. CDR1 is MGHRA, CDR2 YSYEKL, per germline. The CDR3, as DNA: TGCGCCAGCAGCCAGGCCTCGACAGCTAACTATGGCTACACCTTC. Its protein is CASSQASTANYGYTF.

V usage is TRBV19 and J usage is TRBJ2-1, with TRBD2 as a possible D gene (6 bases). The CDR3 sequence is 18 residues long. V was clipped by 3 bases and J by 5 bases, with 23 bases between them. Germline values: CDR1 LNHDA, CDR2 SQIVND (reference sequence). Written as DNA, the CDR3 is TGTGCCAGTAGTATTATTTACGGAGGAGGCGGGACCCACAATGAGCAGTTCTTC. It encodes CASSIIYGGGGTHNEQFF.

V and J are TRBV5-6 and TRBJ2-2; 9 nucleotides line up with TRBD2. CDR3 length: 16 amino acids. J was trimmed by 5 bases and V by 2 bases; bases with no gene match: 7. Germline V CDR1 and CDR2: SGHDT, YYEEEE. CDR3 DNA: TGTGCCAGCAGCTTTAGGGCGGGAGGGTCGACCGGGGAGCTGTTTTTT. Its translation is CASSFRAGGSTGELFF.

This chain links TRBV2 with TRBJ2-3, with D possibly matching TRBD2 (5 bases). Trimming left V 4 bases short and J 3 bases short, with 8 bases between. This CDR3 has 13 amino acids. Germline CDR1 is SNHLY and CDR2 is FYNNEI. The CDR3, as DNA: TGTGCCAGCAGTGGAACTAGGACAGATACGCAGTATTTT. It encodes CASSGTRTDTQYF.